Included here is one TCR beta chain sequence, with context. Its antigen is currently unknown. The sequenced template was cDNA made from the entire isolated RNA. Sequenced by immunoSEQ multiplex PCR; TCRdb stores in-frame clones only, minus some. The sample includes approximately 380,000 clones, roughly 15% of them seen just once. This sample was taken from a study of beta chain features in type 1 diabetes. Study results and caveats: The naive, central memory and Treg TCRB repertoires showed an apparent similarity that was greater among patients than among healthy donors.

CDR3 length: 17 residues. V lost 6 bases, J lost 0 bases, and 12 bases stayed unmatched. The V gene's germline CDR1 is MDHEN and CDR2 SYDVKM. This rearrangement joins TRBV28 to TRBJ1-1, with 8 bases lining up with TRBD1. Sequencing used naive CD4+ T cells from blood. This receptor was obtained from a woman between 18 and 29 years old in good health. The DNA of the CDR3 is TGTGCCAGCAGACTCGACCTCGGGACAGGATTGAACACTGAAGCTTTCTTT. Its translation: CASRLDLGTGLNTEAFF.